What follows describes a single TCR beta chain. This clone was seen a single time. What antigen it recognizes has not been identified. The sample holds no much larger clone one base away, and base qualities are not on file. The sample comes from a study of blood T cell repertoires in COVID-19 (dated by TCRdb to the early 2020s). Concerning the study at large: Collaborator samples came from the United States, Italy and Spain and covered acute and convalescent phases of COVID-19. The prospective study material was composed of cDNA or gDNA derived from T cells, B-cell-depleted T cells, or PBMCs. Subjects who had been exposed to COVID-19, were actively infected with it, or had recovered from it provided the deeply sampled blood TCRbeta repertoires that made up the dataset. The repertoires were released in a freely available public database meant as a resource for research on the immune response to SARS-CoV-2. Samples were obtained from the ongoing ImmuneRACE study (first 160 participants) and from roughly 1,300 subjects provided by 6 global collaborators. The sample metadata nearly always contained a de-identified subject ID, COVID-19 status, age in years and sex. Where available, HLA class I and class II types were obtained from metadata supplied by the sample provider rather than from assay-based typing. Broad study findings and their caveats: The quantity of clinical and demographic metadata differed by source and by participant and was supplied without curation.

Whole blood was collected in K2EDTA tubes by collaborating institutions according to the institutions' own protocols. Collaborator samples were shipped for TCRbeta analysis as frozen whole blood, isolated PBMCs, or DNA extracted from either sample type. The germline V gene (reference sequence) sets CDR1 to SGHKS and CDR2 to YYEKEE. The CDR3 goes from the cysteine to the phenylalanine over 15 residues. Left in the record is the CDR3 DNA by itself, 45 bases read in frame from the first base. Germline trimming: 2 bases from V, 8 bases from J; junction bases outside gene matches: 6. TCRbeta CDR3 regions were amplified from genomic DNA using the immunoSEQ Assay, a bias-controlled multiplex PCR. Per the original workflow: Nucleated cell counts per sample were estimated from amplification of reference gene primers within the assay. To quantify the absolute abundance of each unique TCRbeta CDR3 rearrangement, sequence reads were collapsed and filtered. For each sample, productive Simpson clonality was calculated as the square root of Simpson's diversity index over productive rearrangements. The table comes from immuneACCESS by way of TCRdb, which keeps in-frame sequences with V and J called. Part of the clones is missing from these tables; in studies checked, under half for an unresolved V gene and the rest for unknown reasons. That table gives V, J and clone size, and the DNA gave D and trimming. The sample table lists 400,000 to 550,000 clones, 85% to 90% of them with a count of one. The leading ten clones occupy roughly 4% of the sample.

This TCR came from a woman aged 25-40 years with acute or convalescent COVID-19. The chain employs TRBV5-5 and TRBJ2-1; 11 central nucleotides agree with TRBD2. The specimen was peripheral blood. The CDR3 has the sequence CASSFGSGGAYEQFF. The nucleotide sequence is TGTGCCAGCAGCTTTGGTAGCGGGGGGGCATATGAGCAGTTCTTC.